This passage covers 7 T cell receptor beta chains from one sample sequenced in a study of blood T cell repertoires in COVID-19. Sequenced by immunoSEQ multiplex PCR; TCRdb stores in-frame clones only, minus some. The table lists 94,000 or so clones, around 88% of them singletons. The sequenced material came from peripheral blood. All receptors derive from a woman aged 70-85 years with acute or convalescent COVID-19.

The rearrangement joins TRBV28 to TRBJ1-1, with D tentatively TRBD1 (6 bases). Germline V gives CDR1 MDHEN, CDR2 SYDVKM. There are 15 residues in the CDR3. The V end was cut by 5 bases, the J end by 7 bases, with 20 bases between. CDR3 amino acids: CASSERARGTDEAFF. Written as DNA, the CDR3 is TGTGCCAGCAGTGAACGGGCCAGGGGAACCGATGAAGCTTTCTTT.

This clone occurred once. This chain links TRBV6-2 or TRBV6-3 with TRBJ2-1, with a tentative D call TRBD2 (5 bases). Germline V lookup: CDR1 MNHEY, CDR2 SVGEGT. The CDR3 extends over 16 amino acids. V was clipped by 0 bases and J by 4 bases, with 13 bases between them. CDR3 bases: TGTGCCAGCAGTTACTCGCCGGGATCACTTTACAATGAGCAGTTCTTC. Residues: CASSYSPGSLYNEQFF.

The rearrangement joins TRBV2 to TRBJ1-1; D unresolved. The V end was cut by 4 bases, the J end by 0 bases, with 6 bases between. Germline V gene data show CDR1 as SNHLY and CDR2 as FYNNEI. This CDR3 region has 13 residues. CDR3 sequence: CASSVSVNTEAFF. The DNA of the CDR3 is TGTGCCAGCAGTGTGTCAGTGAACACTGAAGCTTTCTTT. The full variable domain, completed using reference TRBV2 and TRBJ1-1, is EPEVTQTPSHQVTQMGQEVILRCVPISNHLYFYWYRQILGQKVEFLVSFYNNEISEKSEIFDDQFSVERPDGSNFTLKIRSTKLEDSAMYFCASSVSVNTEAFFGQGTRLTVV.

The CDR3 DNA reads TGCGCCAGCAGACTGACGCCCGAGGGGGCTCGTGTCCCTGAAGCTTTCTTT. It codes for CASRLTPEGARVPEAFF. The rearrangement uses TRBV5-1 and TRBJ1-1, with 7 bases fitting TRBD1. CDR1 is SGHRS, CDR2 YFSETQ, per germline. The CDR3 consists of 17 residues. The V segment lost 5 bases and the J segment 6 bases; nucleotides outside the gene matches: 19.

The chain is built from TRBV2 and TRBJ2-5; D may be TRBD2 (6 bases). Germline CDR1 SNHLY, CDR2 FYNNEI. The CDR3 consists of 15 residues. V shed 6 bases and J shed 2 bases, with 16 bases lying between them. The CDR3 loop reads CASRRDGTEQETQYF. The DNA for the CDR3 is TGTGCCAGCAGGAGGGATGGGACTGAGCAAGAGACCCAGTACTTC.

The chain joins TRBV7-9 to TRBJ1-2; the D is unclear. Germline assignment: CDR1 SEHNR and CDR2 FQNEAQ (reference sequence). Between the trimmed V and J ends, which lost 1 base and 0 bases, there was a span of 12 bases. This CDR3 has 16 amino acids. CDR3 nucleotides: TGTGCCAGCAGCTTAGGATCAGGAATAACTAACTATGGCTACACCTTC. Protein product: CASSLGSGITNYGYTF.

The chain couples TRBV5-6 to TRBJ2-7; D gene ambiguous. The CDR3 runs 11 residues. Trimming took off 4 bases at V and 3 bases at J, with 5 bases between the two ends. CDR1 is SGHDT and CDR2 is YYEEEE in the germline V gene. The DNA of the CDR3 is TGTGCCAGCAGCACCGGCTACGAGCAGTACTTC. Its translation: CASSTGYEQYF.